This entry features one TCR beta chain sequence. Measured with immunoSEQ multiplex PCR; TCRdb has only the in-frame clones, and not every one. The table records 100,000 or so clones, approximately 94% of them present only once. This sample was taken from a study of T cell changes during pregnancy in multiple sclerosis. CDR1 and CDR2 from the germline V gene are SGHDN and FVKESK. This CDR3 is built from 14 residues. Between the trimmed V and J ends, which lost 1 base and 0 bases, there was a span of 6 bases. The sequenced sample was peripheral blood, obtained before pregnancy. The chain has TRBV14 and TRBJ2-5; D is unclear. This TCR derives from a female donor with multiple sclerosis, enrolled in a pregnancy study. The CDR3 sequence: CASSQVVDQETQYF. For the CDR3, the DNA is TGTGCCAGCAGCCAAGTCGTCGACCAAGAGACCCAGTACTTC. Drawing the rest from reference TRBV14 and TRBJ2-5, the complete variable domain is EAGVTQFPSHSVIEKGQTVTLRCDPISGHDNLYWYRRVMGKEIKFLLHFVKESKQDESGMPNNRFLAERTGGTYSTLKVQPAELEDSGVYFCASSQVVDQETQYFGPGTRLLVL.